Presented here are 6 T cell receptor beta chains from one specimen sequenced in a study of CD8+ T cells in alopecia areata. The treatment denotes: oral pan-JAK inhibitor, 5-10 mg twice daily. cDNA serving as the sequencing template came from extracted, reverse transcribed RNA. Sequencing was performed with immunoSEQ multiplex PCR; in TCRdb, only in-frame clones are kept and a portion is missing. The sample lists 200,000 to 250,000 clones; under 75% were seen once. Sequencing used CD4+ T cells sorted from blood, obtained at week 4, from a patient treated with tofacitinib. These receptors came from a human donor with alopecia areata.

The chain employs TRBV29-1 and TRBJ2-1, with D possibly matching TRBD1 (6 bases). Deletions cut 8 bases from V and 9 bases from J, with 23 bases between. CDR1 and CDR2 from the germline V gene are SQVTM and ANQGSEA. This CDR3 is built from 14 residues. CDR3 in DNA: TGCAGCCTTGGAGTCTTAAAACCCAGGGGTGAGCAGTTCTTC. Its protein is CSLGVLKPRGEQFF.

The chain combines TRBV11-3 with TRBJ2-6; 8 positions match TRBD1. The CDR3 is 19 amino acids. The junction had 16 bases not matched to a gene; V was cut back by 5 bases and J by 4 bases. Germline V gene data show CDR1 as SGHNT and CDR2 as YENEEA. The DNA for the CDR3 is TGTGCCAGCAGCCCTGCCGGGACAGGCTATTCGTTGGGGGCCAACGTCCTGACTTTC. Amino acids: CASSPAGTGYSLGANVLTF.

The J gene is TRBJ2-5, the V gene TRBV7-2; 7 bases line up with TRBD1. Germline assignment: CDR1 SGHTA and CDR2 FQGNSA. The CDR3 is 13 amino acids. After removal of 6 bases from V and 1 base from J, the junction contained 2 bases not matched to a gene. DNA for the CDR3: TGTGCCAGCAGAGAGGGGGCCCAAGAGACCCAGTACTTC. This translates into CASREGAQETQYF.

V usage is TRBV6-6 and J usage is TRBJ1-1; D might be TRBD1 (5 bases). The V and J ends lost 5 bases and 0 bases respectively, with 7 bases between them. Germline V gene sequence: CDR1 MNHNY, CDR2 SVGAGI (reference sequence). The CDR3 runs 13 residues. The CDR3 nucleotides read TGTGCCAGCAGTACACAGGTGAACACTGAAGCTTTCTTT. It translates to CASSTQVNTEAFF.

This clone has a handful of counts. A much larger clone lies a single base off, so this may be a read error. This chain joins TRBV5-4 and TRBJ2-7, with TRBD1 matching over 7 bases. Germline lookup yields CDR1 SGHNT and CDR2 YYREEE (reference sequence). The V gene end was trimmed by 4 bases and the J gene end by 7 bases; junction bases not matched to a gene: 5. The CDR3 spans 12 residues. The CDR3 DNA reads TGTGCCAGCAGCCGGGTACAGGGGGAGCAGTACTTC. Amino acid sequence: CASSRVQGEQYF. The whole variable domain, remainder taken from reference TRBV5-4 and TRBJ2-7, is ETGVTQSPTHLIKTRGQQVTLRCSSQSGHNTVSWYQQALGQGPQFIFQYYREEENGRGNFPPRFSGLQFPNYSSELNVNALELDDSALYLCASSRVQGEQYFGPGTRLTVT.

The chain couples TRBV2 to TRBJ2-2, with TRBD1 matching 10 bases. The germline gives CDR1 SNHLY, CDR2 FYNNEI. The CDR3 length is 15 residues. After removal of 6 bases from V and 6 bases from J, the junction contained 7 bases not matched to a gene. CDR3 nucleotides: TGTGCCAGCAGAACCGGGACAGGGGAGTCCGGGGAGCTGTTTTTT. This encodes CASRTGTGESGELFF.